This T cell receptor beta chain was recovered during a study of T cell repertoires in cytomegalovirus infection. Overall study context: CMV epitopes used comprised recently identified HLA-C-restricted ones and well-studied HLA-B-restricted ones. Both CMV infection and a matching HLA type were indicated by public TCR beta signatures. Study-wide results and limits: People with CMV and the relevant HLA were identified by cumulative public TCR beta family frequency. HLA-C-restricted TCR beta clonotypes specific for CMV led the ex vivo response.

This CDR3 contains 15 residues. The J segment lost 6 bases and the V segment lost 1 base, leaving 5 bases of the junction unmatched. CDR1 is SGHTA, CDR2 FQGNSA, per germline. TCRdb fed the reads into MiXCR, producing one record per CDR3 protein. The sample records 550,000 to 700,000 distinct CDR3 sequences, under 45% being singletons. This clonotype was recorded a few times. No antigen is known for it. The sequence was collected from a human donor in good health (CMV status not recorded). Some clones in this sample may be carry-over from other donors' samples. This specimen was cultured PBMCs, taken from culture after CMV antigen stimulation. The V and J genes are TRBV7-2 and TRBJ2-3, with 9 nucleotides matching TRBD2. The CDR3 reads CASSLVAAGGDTQYF. The CDR3 DNA is TGTGCCAGCAGCTTAGTGGCGGCGGGGGGGGATACGCAGTATTTT.